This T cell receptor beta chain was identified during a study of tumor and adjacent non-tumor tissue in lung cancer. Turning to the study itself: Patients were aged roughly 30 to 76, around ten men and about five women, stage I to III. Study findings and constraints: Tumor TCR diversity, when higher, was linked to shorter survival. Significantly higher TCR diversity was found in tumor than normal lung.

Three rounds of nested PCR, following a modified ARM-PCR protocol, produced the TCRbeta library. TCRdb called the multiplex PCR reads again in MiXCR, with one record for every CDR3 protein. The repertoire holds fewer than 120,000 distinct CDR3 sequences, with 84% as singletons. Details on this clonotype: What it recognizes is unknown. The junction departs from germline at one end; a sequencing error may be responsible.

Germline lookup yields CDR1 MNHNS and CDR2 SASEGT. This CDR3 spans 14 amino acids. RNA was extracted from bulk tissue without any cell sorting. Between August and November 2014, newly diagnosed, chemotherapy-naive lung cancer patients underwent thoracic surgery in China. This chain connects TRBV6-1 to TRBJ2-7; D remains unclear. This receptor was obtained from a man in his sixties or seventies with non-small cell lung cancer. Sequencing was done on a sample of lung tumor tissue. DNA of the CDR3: TGTGCCAGCAGTGACCCGACGCTTACTTTCGAGCAGTATTTC. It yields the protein CASSDPTLTFEQYF.